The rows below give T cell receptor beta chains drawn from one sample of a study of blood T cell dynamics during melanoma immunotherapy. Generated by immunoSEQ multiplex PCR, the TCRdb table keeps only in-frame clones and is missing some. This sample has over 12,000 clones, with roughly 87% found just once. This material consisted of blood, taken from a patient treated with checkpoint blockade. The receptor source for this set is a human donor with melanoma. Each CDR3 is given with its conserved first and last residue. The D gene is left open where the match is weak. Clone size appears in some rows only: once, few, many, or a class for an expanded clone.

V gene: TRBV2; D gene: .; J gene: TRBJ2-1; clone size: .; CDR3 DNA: TGTGCCAGCAGTCCGTCCTACAATGAGCAGTTCTTC; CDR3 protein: CASSPSYNEQFF
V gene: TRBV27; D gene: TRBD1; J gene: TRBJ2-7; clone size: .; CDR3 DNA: TGTGCCAGCAGTCCGGGACAGGGGGCTCCTTCGGGGGATTACGAGCAGTACTTC; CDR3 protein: CASSPGQGAPSGDYEQYF
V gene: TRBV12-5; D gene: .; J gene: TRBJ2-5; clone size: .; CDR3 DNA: TGTGCTAGTGCCCAGGGCCCTCGGGAGACCCAGTACTTC; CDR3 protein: CASAQGPRETQYF
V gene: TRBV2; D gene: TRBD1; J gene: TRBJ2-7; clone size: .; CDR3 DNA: TGTGCCAGCAGGGGGACAGGGAGCACCTACGAGCAGTACTTC; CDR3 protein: CASRGTGSTYEQYF
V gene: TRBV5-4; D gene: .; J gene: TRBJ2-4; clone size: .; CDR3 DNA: TGTGCCAGCAGCCCGCCGGGACCCGAAGTCAAAAACATTCAGTACTTC; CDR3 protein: CASSPPGPEVKNIQYF
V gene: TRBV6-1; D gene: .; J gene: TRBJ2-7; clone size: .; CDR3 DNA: TGTGCCAGCAGCTGGGACTTTAACGAGCAGTACTTC; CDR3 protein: CASSWDFNEQYF
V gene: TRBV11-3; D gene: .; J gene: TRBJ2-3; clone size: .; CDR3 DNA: TGTGCCAGCAGCTTGGCCAGCGGCACAGATACGCAGTATTTT; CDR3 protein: CASSLASGTDTQYF
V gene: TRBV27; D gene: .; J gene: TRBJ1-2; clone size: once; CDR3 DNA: TGTGCCAGCAGTTTATCGGCGGACAGAAAGAATGGCTACACCTTC; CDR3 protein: CASSLSADRKNGYTF
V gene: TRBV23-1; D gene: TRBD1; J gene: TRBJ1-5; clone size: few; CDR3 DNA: TGCGCCAGCAGTGTGACAGGGTACGGCAATCAGCCCCAGCATTTT; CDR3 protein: CASSVTGYGNQPQHF
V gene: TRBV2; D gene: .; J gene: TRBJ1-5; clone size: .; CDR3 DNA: TGTGCCAGCGCCCCCGGGGTGGGGGGTAGTCAGCCCCAGCATTTT; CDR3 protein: CASAPGVGGSQPQHF
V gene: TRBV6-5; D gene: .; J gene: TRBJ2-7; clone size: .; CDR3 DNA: TGTGCCAGCAGTTACGGGGGTCCCTACGAGCAGTACTTC; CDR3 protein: CASSYGGPYEQYF
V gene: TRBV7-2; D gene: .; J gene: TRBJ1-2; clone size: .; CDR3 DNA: TGTGCCAGCAGCTTAGGTGCTGCCGGGGCCTATGGCTACACCTTC; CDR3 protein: CASSLGAAGAYGYTF
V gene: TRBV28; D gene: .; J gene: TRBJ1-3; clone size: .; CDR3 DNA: TGTGCCAGCACCTGGGACCTCTCTGGAAACACCATATATTTT; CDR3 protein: CASTWDLSGNTIYF
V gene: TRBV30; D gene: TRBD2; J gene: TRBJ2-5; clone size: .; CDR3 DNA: TGTGCCTGGGGAGCGGGAGTTAAAGAGACCCAGTACTTC; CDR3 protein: CAWGAGVKETQYF
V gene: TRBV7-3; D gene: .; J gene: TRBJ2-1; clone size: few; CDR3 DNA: TGTGCCAGCAGGACCGGGCCCGAGACGGCGGAAGAGCAGTTCTTC; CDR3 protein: CASRTGPETAEEQFF
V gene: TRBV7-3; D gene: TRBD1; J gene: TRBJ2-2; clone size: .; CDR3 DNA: TGTGCCAGCAGCCCGACAGGGACGAACACCGGGGAGCTGTTTTTT; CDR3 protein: CASSPTGTNTGELFF
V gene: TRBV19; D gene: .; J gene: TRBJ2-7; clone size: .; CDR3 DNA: TGTGCCAGTAGTCGACAGGAGACCTACGAGCAGTACTTC; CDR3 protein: CASSRQETYEQYF
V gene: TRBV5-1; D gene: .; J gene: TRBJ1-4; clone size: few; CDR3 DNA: TGCGCCAACCCGAACAGGGTTGGTGAAAAACTGTTTTTT; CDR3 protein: CANPNRVGEKLFF
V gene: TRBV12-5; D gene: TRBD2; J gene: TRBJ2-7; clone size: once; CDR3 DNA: TGTGCTAGTGGTTTGAGGGTTGTCGGCGGGGCGGGAGGCTACGAGCAGTACTTC; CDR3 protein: CASGLRVVGGAGGYEQYF
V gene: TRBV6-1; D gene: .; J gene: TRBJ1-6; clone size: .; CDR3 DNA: TGTGCCAGCAGTGACACCAGGGGTTCACCCCTCCACTTT; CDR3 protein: CASSDTRGSPLHF
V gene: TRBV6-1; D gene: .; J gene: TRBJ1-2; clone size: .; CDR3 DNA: TGTGCCAGCAGTGACCCGTCGAGCGGGGGCTACACCTTC; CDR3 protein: CASSDPSSGGYTF
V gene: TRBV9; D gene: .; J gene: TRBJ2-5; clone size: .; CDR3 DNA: TGTGCCAGCAGCGTAAGCTGGAGCAGGGAAGAGACCCAGTACTTC; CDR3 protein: CASSVSWSREETQYF
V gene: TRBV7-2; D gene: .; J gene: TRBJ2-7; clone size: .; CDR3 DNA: TGTGCCAGCAGCTTAGTGGCACTAGCAGGAAACGAGCAGTACTTC; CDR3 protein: CASSLVALAGNEQYF
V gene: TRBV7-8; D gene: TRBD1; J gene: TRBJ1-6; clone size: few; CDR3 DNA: TGTGCCAGCAGCAGACAGGGCGATCCCCAAGGGCCCCTCCACTTT; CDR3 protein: CASSRQGDPQGPLHF
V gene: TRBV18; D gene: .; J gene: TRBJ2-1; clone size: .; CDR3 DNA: TGTGCCAGCTCACCTGACAATGAGCAGTTCTTC; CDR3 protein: CASSPDNEQFF
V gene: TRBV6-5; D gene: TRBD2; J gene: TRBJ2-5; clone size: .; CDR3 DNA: TGTGCCAGCAGTCCGGGGGAGGGCCTTGAGACCCAGTACTTC; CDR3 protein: CASSPGEGLETQYF
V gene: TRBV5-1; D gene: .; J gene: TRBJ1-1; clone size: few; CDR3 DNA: TGCGCCAGCAGCTTGCAGGGGATGAACACTGAAGCTTTCTTT; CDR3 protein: CASSLQGMNTEAFF
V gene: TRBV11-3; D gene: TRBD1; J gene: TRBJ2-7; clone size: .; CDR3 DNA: TGTGCCAGCAGCTTAGATGGAGACAGGGGACTCGCCAGGATCCTTTACGAGCAGTACTTC; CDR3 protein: CASSLDGDRGLARILYEQYF
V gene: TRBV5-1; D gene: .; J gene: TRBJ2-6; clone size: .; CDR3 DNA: TGCGCCAGCAGCTTGGACGGATCATATGGGGCCAACGTCCTGACTTTC; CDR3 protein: CASSLDGSYGANVLTF
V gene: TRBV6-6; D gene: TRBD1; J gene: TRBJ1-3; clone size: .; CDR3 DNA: TGTGCCAGTACCTTGGGGACAGGGCTAAGTGGAAACACCATATATTTT; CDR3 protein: CASTLGTGLSGNTIYF
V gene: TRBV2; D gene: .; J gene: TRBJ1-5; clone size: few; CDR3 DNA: TGTGCCAGCAGTGATGTAGGGTACCAGCCCCAGCATTTT; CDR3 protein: CASSDVGYQPQHF
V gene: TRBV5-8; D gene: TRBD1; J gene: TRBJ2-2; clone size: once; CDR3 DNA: TGTGCCAGCAGCTACAGGGGGAGGACCGGGGAGCTGTTTTTT; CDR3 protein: CASSYRGRTGELFF
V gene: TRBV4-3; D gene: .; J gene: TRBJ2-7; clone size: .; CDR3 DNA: TGCGCCAGCAGCCAGGAGCTCCTCCCAAACGAGCAGTACTTC; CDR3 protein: CASSQELLPNEQYF
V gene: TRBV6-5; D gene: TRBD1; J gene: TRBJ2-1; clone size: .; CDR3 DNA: TGTGCCAGCAGGACGACAGGGTACGGTAGCAATGAGCAGTTCTTC; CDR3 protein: CASRTTGYGSNEQFF
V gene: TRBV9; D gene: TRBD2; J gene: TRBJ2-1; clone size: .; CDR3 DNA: TGTGCCAGCAGCGTGAGGGGGACTAGCGGGAGGAATGAGCAGTTCTTC; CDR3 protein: CASSVRGTSGRNEQFF
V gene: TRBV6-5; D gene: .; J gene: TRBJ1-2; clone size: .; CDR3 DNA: TGTGCCAGCACCCAGGCCGGCTCAATCTATGGCTACACCTTC; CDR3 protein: CASTQAGSIYGYTF
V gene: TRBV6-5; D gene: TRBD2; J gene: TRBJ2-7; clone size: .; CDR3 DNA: TGTGCCAGCAGTTACATGCGGGAGTCCTACGAGCAGTACTTC; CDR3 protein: CASSYMRESYEQYF
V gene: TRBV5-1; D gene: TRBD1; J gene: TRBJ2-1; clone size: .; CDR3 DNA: TGCGCCAGCAGCCCGGGACAGACGATCTCCTACAATGAGCAGTTCTTC; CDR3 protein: CASSPGQTISYNEQFF
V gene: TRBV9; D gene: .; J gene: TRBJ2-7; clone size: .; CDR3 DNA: TGTGCCAGCAGCGTAGACAACATCCCTCGGGAGCAGTACTTC; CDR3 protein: CASSVDNIPREQYF
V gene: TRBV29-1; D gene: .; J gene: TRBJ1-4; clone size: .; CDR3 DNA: TGCAGCGTTGATGCTGGGTCAGGGGAAAAACTGTTTTTT; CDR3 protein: CSVDAGSGEKLFF
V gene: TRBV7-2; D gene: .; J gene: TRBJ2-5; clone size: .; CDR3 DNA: TGTGCCAGCAGCCGGACGGAGACCCAGTACTTC; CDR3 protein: CASSRTETQYF
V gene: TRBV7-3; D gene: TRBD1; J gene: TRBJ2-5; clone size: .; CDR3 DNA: TGTGCCAGCAGTTCAACAGGGGGCGGGGAGAGAGAGACCCAGTACTTC; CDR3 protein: CASSSTGGGERETQYF
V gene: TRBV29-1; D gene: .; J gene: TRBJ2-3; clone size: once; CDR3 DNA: TGCAGCGTTGAATGGGGGTTTTCTTATAACACAGATACGCAGTATTTT; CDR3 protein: CSVEWGFSYNTDTQYF
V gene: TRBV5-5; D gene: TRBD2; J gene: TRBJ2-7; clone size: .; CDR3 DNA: TGTGCCAGCAGCTCAGCTCCGGGACTAGCGTACGAGCAGTACTTC; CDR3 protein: CASSSAPGLAYEQYF
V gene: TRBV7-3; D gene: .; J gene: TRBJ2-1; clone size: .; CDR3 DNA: TGTGCCAGCAGCTCCCCAAGTGTCAATGAGCAGTTCTTC; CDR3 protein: CASSSPSVNEQFF
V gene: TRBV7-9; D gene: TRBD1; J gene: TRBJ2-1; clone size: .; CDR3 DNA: TGTGCCAGCAGCCCGGCGGACAGGGAAGAAAAGTTCTTC; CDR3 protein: CASSPADREEKFF
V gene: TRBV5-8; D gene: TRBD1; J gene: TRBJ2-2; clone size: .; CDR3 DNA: TGTGCCAGCAGCTTGCGTCGACAGGGTAGCACCGGGGAGCTGTTTTTT; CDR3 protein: CASSLRRQGSTGELFF
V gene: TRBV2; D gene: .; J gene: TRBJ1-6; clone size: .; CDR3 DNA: TGTGCCAGCAGTGAAACAAATAATTCACCCCTCCACTTT; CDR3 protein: CASSETNNSPLHF
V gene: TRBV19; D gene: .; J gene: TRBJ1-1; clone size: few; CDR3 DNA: TGTGCCAGTAGTATGAGGAGAAATGAAGCTTTCTTT; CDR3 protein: CASSMRRNEAFF
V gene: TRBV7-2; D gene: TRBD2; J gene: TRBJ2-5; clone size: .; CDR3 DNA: TGTGCCAGCAGCCCCCAGCGGGGCCAAGAGACCCAGTACTTC; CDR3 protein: CASSPQRGQETQYF
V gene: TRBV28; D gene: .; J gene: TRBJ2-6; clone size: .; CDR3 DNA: TGTGCCAGCAGTTTCCCCTCTGGGGCCAACGTCCTGACTTTC; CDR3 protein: CASSFPSGANVLTF